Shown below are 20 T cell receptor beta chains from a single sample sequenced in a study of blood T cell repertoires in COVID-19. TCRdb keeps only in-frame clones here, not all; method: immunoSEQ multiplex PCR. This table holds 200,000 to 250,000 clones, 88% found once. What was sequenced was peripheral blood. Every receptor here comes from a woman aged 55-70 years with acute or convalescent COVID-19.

The CDR3 nucleotides are TGTGCCAGCTCACGCCCCCGGACTACCAACACCGGGGAGCTGTTTTTT. Translating gives CASSRPRTTNTGELFF. The genes are TRBV18 and TRBJ2-2; tentative D call: TRBD2 (6 bases). The CDR3 covers 16 residues. Trimming removed 4 bases from V and 2 bases from J, with 14 bases in between. The V gene's germline CDR1 is KGHSH and CDR2 LQKENI. Looking up the rest from reference TRBV18 and TRBJ2-2 gives the full variable domain: NAGVMQNPRHLVRRRGQEARLRCSPMKGHSHVYWYRQLPEEGLKFMVYLQKENIIDESGMPKERFSAEFPKEGPSILRIQQVVRGDSAAYFCASSRPRTTNTGELFFGEGSRLTVL.

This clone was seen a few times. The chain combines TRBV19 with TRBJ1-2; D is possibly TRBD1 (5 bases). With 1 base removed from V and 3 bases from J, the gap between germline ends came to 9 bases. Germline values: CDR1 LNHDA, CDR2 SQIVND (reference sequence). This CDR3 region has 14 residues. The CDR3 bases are TGTGCCAGTAGTATAGTAGGGGTCGACTATGGCTACACCTTC. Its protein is CASSIVGVDYGYTF.

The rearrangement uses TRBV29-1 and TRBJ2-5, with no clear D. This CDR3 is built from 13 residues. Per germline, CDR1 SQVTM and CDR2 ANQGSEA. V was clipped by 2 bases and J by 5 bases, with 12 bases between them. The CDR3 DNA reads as TGCAGCGTTGAAATAGGAGTGCTGGAGACCCAGTACTTC. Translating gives CSVEIGVLETQYF.

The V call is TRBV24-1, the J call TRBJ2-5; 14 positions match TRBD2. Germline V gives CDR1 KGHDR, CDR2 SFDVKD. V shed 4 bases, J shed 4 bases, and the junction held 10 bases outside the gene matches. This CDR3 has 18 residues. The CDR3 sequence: CATSDPTRLAGGPETQYF. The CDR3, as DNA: TGTGCCACCAGTGACCCTACACGACTAGCGGGAGGGCCAGAGACCCAGTACTTC.

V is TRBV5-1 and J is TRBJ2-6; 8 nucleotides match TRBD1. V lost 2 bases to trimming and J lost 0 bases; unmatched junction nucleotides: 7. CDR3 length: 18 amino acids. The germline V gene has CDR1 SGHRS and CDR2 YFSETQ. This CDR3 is CASSFNPGGLSGANVLTF. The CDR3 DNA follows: TGCGCCAGCAGCTTTAATCCAGGGGGCCTCTCTGGGGCCAACGTCCTGACTTTC.

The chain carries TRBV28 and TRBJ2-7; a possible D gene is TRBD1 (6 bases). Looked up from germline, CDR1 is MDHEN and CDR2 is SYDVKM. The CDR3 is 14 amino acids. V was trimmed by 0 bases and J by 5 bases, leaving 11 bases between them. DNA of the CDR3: TGTGCCAGCAGTTTATGGGGGGCGCAAGACGAGCAGTACTTC. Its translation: CASSLWGAQDEQYF.

The CDR3: CASSDGRGRSQYF. Here the CDR3 DNA reads TGTGCCAGCAGTGATGGCAGGGGAAGGTCCCAGTACTTC. The V call is TRBV25-1, the J call TRBJ2-5; weak D call: TRBD1 (6 bases). Trimming pared 3 bases from V and 9 bases from J, leaving 14 bases between. The CDR3 covers 13 residues. Germline V gene lookup returns CDR1 MGHDK and CDR2 SYGVNS.

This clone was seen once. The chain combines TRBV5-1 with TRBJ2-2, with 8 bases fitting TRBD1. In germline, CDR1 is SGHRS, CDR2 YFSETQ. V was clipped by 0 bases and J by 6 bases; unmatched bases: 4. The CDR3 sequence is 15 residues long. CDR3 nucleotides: TGCGCCAGCAGCTTGGACCCAGGGGGCTCCGGGGAGCTGTTTTTT. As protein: CASSLDPGGSGELFF.

The CDR3 loop is CASSPLTGQANTEAFF. In DNA, the CDR3 is TGTGCCAGCTCACCATTAACCGGACAGGCGAACACTGAAGCTTTCTTT. The chain recombines TRBV18 with TRBJ1-1, with 7 positions matching TRBD1. The CDR3 loop spans 16 amino acids. The ends lost 2 bases at V and 1 base at J; junction bases unmatched: 7. Germline-derived CDR1 and CDR2 are KGHSH and LQKENI.

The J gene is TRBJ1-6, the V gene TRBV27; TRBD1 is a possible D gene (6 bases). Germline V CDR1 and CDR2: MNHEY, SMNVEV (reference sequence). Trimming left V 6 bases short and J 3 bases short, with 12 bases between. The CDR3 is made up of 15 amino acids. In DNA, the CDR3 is TGTGCCAGCAGCCTAAGGGGGTTCTATAATTCACCCCTCCACTTT. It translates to CASSLRGFYNSPLHF.

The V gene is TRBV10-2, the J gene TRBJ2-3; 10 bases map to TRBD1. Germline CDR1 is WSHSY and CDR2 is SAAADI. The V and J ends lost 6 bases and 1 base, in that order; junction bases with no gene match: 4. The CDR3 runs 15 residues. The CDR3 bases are TGCGCCAGCAGGGAAGGGACAGGGGGCACAGATACGCAGTATTTT. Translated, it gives CASREGTGGTDTQYF.

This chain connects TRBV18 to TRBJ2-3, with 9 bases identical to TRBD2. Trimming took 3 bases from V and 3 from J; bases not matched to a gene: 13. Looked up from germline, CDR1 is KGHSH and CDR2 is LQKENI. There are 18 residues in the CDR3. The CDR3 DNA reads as TGTGCCAGCTCACCGCTAGCGGGAATAAAAACAAGGACAGATACGCAGTATTTT. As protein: CASSPLAGIKTRTDTQYF.

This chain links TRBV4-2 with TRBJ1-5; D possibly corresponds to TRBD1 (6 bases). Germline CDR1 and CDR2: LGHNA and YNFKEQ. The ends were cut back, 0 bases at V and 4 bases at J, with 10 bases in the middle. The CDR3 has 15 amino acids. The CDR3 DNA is TGTGCCAGCAGCCAAGATGACAGGACGAATCAGCCCCAGCATTTT. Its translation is CASSQDDRTNQPQHF.

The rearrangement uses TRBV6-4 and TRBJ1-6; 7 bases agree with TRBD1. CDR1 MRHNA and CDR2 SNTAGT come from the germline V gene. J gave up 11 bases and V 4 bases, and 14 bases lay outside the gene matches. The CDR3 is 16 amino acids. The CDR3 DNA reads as TGTGCCAGCAGTGGGGGCCGGGACAGTTTCTCCCCACCCCTCCACTTT. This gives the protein CASSGGRDSFSPPLHF.

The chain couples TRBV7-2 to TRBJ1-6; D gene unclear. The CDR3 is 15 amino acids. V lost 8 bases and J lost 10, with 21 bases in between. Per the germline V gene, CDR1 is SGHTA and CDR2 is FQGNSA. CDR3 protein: CASVTRGRRGSPLHF. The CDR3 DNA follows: TGTGCCAGCGTGACCCGTGGGAGGAGAGGGTCACCCCTCCACTTT. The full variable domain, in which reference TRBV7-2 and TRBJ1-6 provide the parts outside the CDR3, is GAGVSQSPSNKVTEKGKDVELRCDPISGHTALYWYRQSLGQGLEFLIYFQGNSAPDKSGLPSDRFSAERTGGSVSTLTIQRTQQEDSAVYLCASVTRGRRGSPLHFGNGTRLTVT.

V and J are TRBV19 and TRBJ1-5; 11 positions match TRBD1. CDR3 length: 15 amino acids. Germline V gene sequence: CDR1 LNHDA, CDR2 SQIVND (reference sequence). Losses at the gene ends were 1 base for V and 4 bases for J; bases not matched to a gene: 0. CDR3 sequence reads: CASSIGDRGNQPQHF. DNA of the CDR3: TGTGCCAGTAGTATAGGGGACAGGGGGAATCAGCCCCAGCATTTT. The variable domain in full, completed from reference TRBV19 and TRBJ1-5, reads DGGITQSPKYLFRKEGQNVTLSCEQNLNHDAMYWYRQDPGQGLRLIYYSQIVNDFQKGDIAEGYSVSREKKESFPLTVTSAQKNPTAFYLCASSIGDRGNQPQHFGDGTRLSIL.

CDR3 protein: CASSMGAGTGGPLSYNEQFF. CDR3 bases: TGTGCCAGTAGTATGGGGGCCGGGACAGGGGGCCCCCTTTCCTACAATGAGCAGTTCTTC. The chain joins TRBV19 to TRBJ2-1; TRBD1 matches at 12 bases. The trim removed 3 bases at V and 1 base at J, leaving 13 bases unmatched. The germline gives CDR1 LNHDA, CDR2 SQIVND (reference sequence). The CDR3 runs 20 residues.

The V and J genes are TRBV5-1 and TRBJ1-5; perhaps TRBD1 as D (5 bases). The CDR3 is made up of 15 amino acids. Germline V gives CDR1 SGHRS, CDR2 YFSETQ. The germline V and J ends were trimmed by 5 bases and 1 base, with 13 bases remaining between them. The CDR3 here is CASRLQGGSNQPQHF. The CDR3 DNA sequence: TGCGCCAGCAGATTGCAGGGTGGAAGCAATCAGCCCCAGCATTTT.

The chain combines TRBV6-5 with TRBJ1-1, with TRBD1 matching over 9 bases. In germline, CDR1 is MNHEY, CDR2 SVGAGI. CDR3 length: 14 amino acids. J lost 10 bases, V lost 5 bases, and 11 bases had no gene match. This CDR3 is CASSKGTGLRGAFF. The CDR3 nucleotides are TGTGCCAGCAGTAAGGGGACAGGGTTGAGGGGAGCTTTCTTT.

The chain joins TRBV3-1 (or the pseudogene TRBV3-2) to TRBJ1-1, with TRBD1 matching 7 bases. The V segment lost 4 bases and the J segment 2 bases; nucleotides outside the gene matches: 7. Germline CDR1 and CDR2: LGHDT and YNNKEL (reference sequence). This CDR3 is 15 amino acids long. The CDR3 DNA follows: TGTGCCAGCAGCCCCCGGGACAGCTCAAACACTGAAGCTTTCTTT. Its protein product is CASSPRDSSNTEAFF.